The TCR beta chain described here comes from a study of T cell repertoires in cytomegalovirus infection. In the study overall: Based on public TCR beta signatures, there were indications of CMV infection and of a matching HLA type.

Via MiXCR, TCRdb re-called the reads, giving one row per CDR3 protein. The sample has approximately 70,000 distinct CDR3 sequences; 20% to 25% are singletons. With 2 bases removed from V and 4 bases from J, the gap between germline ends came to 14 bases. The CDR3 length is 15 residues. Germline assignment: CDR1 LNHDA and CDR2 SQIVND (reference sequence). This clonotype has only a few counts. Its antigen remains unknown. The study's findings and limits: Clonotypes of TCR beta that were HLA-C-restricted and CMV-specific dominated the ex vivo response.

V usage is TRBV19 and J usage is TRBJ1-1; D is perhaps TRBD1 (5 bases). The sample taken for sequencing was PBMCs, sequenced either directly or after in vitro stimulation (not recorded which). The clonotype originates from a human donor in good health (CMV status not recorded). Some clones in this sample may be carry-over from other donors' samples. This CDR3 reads CASSILALGATEAFF. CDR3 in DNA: TGTGCCAGTAGTATACTTGCCCTTGGGGCCACTGAAGCTTTCTTT. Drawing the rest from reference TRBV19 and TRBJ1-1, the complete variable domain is DGGITQSPKYLFRKEGQNVTLSCEQNLNHDAMYWYRQDPGQGLRLIYYSQIVNDFQKGDIAEGYSVSREKKESFPLTVTSAQKNPTAFYLCASSILALGATEAFFGQGTRLTVV.